These 3 T cell receptor beta chains share one sample of origin, sequenced in a study of blood T cell repertoires in COVID-19. Assay: immunoSEQ multiplex PCR; the TCRdb copy retains only in-frame clones and omits some. This sample carries approximately 120,000 clones, 84% of them seen once, and the ten largest clones take 6.6%. Specimen: peripheral blood. The receptors come from a woman between 50 and 59 years old with acute or convalescent COVID-19.

The chain recombines TRBV18 with TRBJ1-4; maybe TRBD1 (6 bases). Germline V CDR1 and CDR2: KGHSH, LQKENI. This CDR3 is built from 13 residues. The ends were cut back, 5 bases at V and 6 bases at J, with 10 bases in the middle. CDR3 residues: CASSGGIDEKLFF. The CDR3 coding sequence is TGTGCCAGCTCAGGGGGCATTGATGAAAAACTGTTTTTT.

J is TRBJ2-1 and V is TRBV5-1; D possibly corresponds to TRBD1 (6 bases). Trimming stripped 0 bases from V and 4 bases from J, with 14 bases between. Germline lookup yields CDR1 SGHRS and CDR2 YFSETQ. The CDR3 sequence is 16 residues long. The CDR3 spells CASSLVGQSIYNEQFF. The CDR3 nucleotides read TGCGCCAGCAGCTTGGTAGGACAGTCTATTTACAATGAGCAGTTCTTC.

The chain has TRBV19 and TRBJ1-3, with TRBD1 as a possible D gene (6 bases). The germline V gene has CDR1 LNHDA and CDR2 SQIVND (reference sequence). V gave up 5 bases and J gave up 5 bases, with 13 bases separating them. The CDR3 is made up of 14 amino acids. In DNA, the CDR3 is TGTGCCAGTAGTCCTTTGGACAGTAGAAACACCATATATTTT. It yields the protein CASSPLDSRNTIYF.